Included here is one T cell receptor beta chain sequence, with context. This record belongs to a study of blood T cell repertoires in COVID-19. About the study: From the United States, Italy and Spain came samples of acute and convalescent COVID-19.

Original analysis: The authors estimated nucleated cell counts from reference gene primer amplification. Here immunoSEQ multiplex PCR was the method, and the copy in TCRdb shows in-frame clones only, minus some. V, J and clone size were drawn from that table, and D and trimming were deduced from the DNA. The sample includes 200,000 or so clones, roughly 80% of them seen just once. With 3 bases removed from V and 7 bases from J, the gap between germline ends came to 15 bases. Germline V lookup: CDR1 LNHDA, CDR2 SQIVND (reference sequence). The CDR3 contains 15 residues. The receptor's source is a woman aged 80 or older with acute or convalescent COVID-19. The sample was peripheral blood. V usage is TRBV19 and J usage is TRBJ1-4; D remains unclear. CDR3 protein: CASSIVGNAFEKLFF. The CDR3 nucleotides are TGTGCCAGTAGTATCGTCGGGAATGCGTTTGAAAAACTGTTTTTT.